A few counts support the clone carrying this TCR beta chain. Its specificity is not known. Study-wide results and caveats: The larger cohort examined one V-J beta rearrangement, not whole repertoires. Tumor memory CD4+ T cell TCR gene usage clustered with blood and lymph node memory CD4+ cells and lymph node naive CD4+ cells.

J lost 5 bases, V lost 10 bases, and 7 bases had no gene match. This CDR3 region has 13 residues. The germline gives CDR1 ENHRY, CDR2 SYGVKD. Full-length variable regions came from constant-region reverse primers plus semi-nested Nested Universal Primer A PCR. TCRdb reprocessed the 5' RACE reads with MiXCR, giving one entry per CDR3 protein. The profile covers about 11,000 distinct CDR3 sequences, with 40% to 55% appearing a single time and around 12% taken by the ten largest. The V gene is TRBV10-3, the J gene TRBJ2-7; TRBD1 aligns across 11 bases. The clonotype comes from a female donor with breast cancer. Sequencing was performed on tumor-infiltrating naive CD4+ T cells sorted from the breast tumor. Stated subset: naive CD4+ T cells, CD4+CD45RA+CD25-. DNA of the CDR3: TGTGCCACCTGGGACAGGGGGGCCAACGAGCAGTACTTC. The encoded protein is CATWDRGANEQYF.